The 11 T cell receptor beta chains listed next were all sequenced from one sample in a study of long-term antiretroviral therapy in people with HIV. Survey-level immunoSEQ v3.0 assays were run. Sequencing was performed with immunoSEQ multiplex PCR; in TCRdb, only in-frame clones are kept and a portion is missing. The sample gives 25,000 to 35,000 clones, 95% of which show up once; about 3.1% is in the top ten. Source: unsorted PBMCs, taken 5.3 years after starting antiretroviral therapy. Source of these receptors: a man aged 45 to 65 with HIV.

The rearrangement joins TRBV4-1 to TRBJ1-5, with D maybe TRBD1 (5 bases). V lost 0 bases and J 0 bases, leaving 12 bases between the germline ends. The germline V gene encodes CDR1 MGHRA and CDR2 YSYEKL. The CDR3 covers 17 residues. The CDR3 protein is CASSQDGADYSNQPQHF. The CDR3 coding sequence is TGCGCCAGCAGCCAAGATGGGGCGGATTATAGCAATCAGCCCCAGCATTTT.

The rearrangement uses TRBV27 and TRBJ2-1, with TRBD1 identical over 9 bases. J gave up 5 bases and V 6 bases, and 8 bases lay outside the gene matches. The CDR3 loop spans 15 amino acids. Germline assignment: CDR1 MNHEY and CDR2 SMNVEV (reference sequence). CDR3 DNA sequence: TGTGCCAGCAGCCAACAGGGGGCAGGACACAATGAGCAGTTCTTC. Encoded protein: CASSQQGAGHNEQFF.

The chain joins TRBV14 to TRBJ1-6; tentatively, D is TRBD1 (5 bases). This CDR3 region has 15 residues. From germline, CDR1 is SGHDN and CDR2 FVKESK. Trimming removed 6 bases at V and 3 bases at J, with 12 bases between. CDR3 region: CASSKGPNYNSPLHF. In DNA form, the CDR3 reads TGTGCCAGCAGTAAGGGACCCAACTATAATTCACCCCTCCACTTT.

V and J are TRBV27 and TRBJ2-7; 9 nucleotides match TRBD1. The length of the CDR3 is 14 residues. The germline gives CDR1 MNHEY, CDR2 SMNVEV (reference sequence). The ends lost 6 bases at V and 8 bases at J; junction bases unmatched: 11. CDR3 amino acids: CASSQPDRGWKQYF. Here the CDR3 DNA reads TGTGCCAGCAGCCAACCGGACAGGGGTTGGAAGCAGTACTTC.

The V and J genes are TRBV30 and TRBJ2-1; unclear D gene. Trimming stripped 3 bases from V and 4 bases from J, with 10 bases between. The germline CDR1 and CDR2 sequences are GTSNPN and SVGIG (reference sequence). The CDR3 length is 13 residues. The CDR3 loop is CAWSREVYNEQFF. The CDR3 DNA follows: TGTGCCTGGAGCAGAGAAGTTTACAATGAGCAGTTCTTC.

This chain connects TRBV7-6 to TRBJ2-2; TRBD1 agrees at 8 bases. The germline gives CDR1 SGHVS, CDR2 FNYEAQ. V shed 5 bases, J shed 4 bases, and the junction held 9 bases outside the gene matches. This CDR3 is 16 amino acids long. This CDR3 is CASSPLGTGPTGELFF. CDR3 in DNA: TGTGCCAGCAGCCCGTTGGGGACAGGTCCCACCGGGGAGCTGTTTTTT.

This chain connects TRBV7-6 to TRBJ1-1; D not certain. The V end was cut by 0 bases, the J end by 2 bases, with 4 bases between. The CDR3 contains 13 residues. Per germline, CDR1 SGHVS and CDR2 FNYEAQ. CDR3 sequence reads: CASSLAENTEAFF. The CDR3 bases are TGTGCCAGCAGCTTAGCAGAAAACACTGAAGCTTTCTTT.

The J gene is TRBJ1-6, the V gene TRBV5-1, with a possible D match to TRBD1 (6 bases). CDR1 and CDR2 from the germline V gene are SGHRS and YFSETQ. V shed 0 bases and J shed 7 bases, with 8 bases lying between them. This CDR3 is built from 14 residues. CDR3 nucleotides: TGCGCCAGCAGCTTGGGGCAGGGGAATTCACCCCTCCACTTT. Translation gives CASSLGQGNSPLHF.

The V and J genes are TRBV19 and TRBJ1-1; 10 bases align to TRBD1. The CDR3 runs 16 residues. Trimming cost V 5 bases and J 0 bases; bases outside gene matches: 6. Germline CDR1 and CDR2: LNHDA and SQIVND (reference sequence). The CDR3 sequence: CASSPGQGVLNTEAFF. CDR3 nucleotide sequence: TGTGCCAGTAGTCCCGGACAGGGGGTTTTGAACACTGAAGCTTTCTTT.

The V and J genes are TRBV5-1 and TRBJ1-5; the D gene is possibly TRBD1 (6 bases). With 0 bases removed from V and 7 bases from J, the gap between germline ends came to 14 bases. This CDR3 has 15 residues. Germline CDR1 SGHRS, CDR2 YFSETQ. CDR3 amino acids: CASSLDTGLGQPQHF. The CDR3 region has the DNA TGCGCCAGCAGCTTGGACACAGGGCTGGGCCAGCCCCAGCATTTT.

This clone was seen only once. The J gene is TRBJ2-2, the V gene TRBV5-1; D not resolved. Germline assignment: CDR1 SGHRS and CDR2 YFSETQ. Trimming removed 4 bases from V and 4 bases from J, with 8 bases in between. The CDR3 spans 13 residues. The CDR3, as DNA: TGCGCCAGCAGCCCTTTTGGCACCGGGGAGCTGTTTTTT. This translates into CASSPFGTGELFF.